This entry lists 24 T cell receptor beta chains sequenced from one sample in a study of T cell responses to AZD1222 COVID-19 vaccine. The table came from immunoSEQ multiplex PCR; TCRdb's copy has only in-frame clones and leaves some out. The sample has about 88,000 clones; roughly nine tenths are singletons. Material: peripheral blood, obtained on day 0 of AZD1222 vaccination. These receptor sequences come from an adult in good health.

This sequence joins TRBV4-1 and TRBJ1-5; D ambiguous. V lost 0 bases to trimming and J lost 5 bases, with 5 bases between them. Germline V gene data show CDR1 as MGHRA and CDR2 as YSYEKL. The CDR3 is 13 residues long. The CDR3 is CASSQDPDQPQHF. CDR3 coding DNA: TGCGCCAGCAGCCAAGACCCGGATCAGCCCCAGCATTTT.

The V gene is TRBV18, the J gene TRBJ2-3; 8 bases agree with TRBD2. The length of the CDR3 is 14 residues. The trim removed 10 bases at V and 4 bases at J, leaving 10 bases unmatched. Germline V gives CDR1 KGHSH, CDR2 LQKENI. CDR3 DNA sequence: TGTGCCACCCTCCGTAGCGGGAACCCAGATACGCAGTATTTT. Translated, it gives CATLRSGNPDTQYF.

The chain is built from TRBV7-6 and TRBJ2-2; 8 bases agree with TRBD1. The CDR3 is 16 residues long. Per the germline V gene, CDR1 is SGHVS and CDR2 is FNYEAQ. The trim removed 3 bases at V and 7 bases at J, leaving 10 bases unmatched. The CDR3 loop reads CASSFSAGTGRGELFF. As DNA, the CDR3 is TGTGCCAGCAGCTTTAGCGCCGGGACAGGCCGCGGGGAGCTGTTTTTT.

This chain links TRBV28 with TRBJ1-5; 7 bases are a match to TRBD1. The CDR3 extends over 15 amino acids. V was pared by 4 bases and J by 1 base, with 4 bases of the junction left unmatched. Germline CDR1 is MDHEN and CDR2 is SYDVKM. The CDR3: CASSSQTGSNQPQHF. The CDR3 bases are TGTGCCAGCAGTTCACAGACAGGGAGCAATCAGCCCCAGCATTTT.

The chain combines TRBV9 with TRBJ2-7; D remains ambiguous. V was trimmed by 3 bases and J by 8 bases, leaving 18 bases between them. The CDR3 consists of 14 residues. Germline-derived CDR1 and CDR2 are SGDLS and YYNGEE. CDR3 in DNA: TGTGCCAGCAGCGCGAGCCTCCTCCGGGCCCAGCAGTACTTC. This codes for CASSASLLRAQQYF.

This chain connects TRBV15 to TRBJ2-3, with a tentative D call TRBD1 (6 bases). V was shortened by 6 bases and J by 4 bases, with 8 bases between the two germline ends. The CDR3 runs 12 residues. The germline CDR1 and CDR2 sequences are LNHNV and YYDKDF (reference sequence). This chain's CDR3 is CATSEGADTQYF. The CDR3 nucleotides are TGTGCCACCAGTGAGGGGGCAGATACGCAGTATTTT. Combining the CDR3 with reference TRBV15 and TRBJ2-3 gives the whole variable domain DAMVIQNPRYQVTQFGKPVTLSCSQTLNHNVMYWYQQKSSQAPKLLFHYYDKDFNNEADTPDNFQSRRPNTSFCFLDIRSPGLGDTAMYLCATSEGADTQYFGPGTRLTVL.

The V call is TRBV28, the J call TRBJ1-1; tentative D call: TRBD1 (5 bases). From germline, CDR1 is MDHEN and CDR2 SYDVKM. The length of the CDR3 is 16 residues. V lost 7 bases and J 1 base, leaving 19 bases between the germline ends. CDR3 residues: CASTSRAGQANTEAFF. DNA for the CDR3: TGTGCCAGCACCTCCCGGGCGGGGCAGGCGAACACTGAAGCTTTCTTT. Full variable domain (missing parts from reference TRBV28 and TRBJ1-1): DVKVTQSSRYLVKRTGEKVFLECVQDMDHENMFWYRQDPGLGLRLIYFSYDVKMKEKGDIPEGYSVSREKKERFSLILESASTNQTSMYLCASTSRAGQANTEAFFGQGTRLTVV.

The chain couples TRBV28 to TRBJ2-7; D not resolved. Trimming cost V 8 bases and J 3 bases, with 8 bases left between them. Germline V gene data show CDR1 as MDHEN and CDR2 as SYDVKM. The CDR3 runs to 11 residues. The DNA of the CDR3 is TGTGCCAGCGGGGATGGCTACGAGCAGTACTTC. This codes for CASGDGYEQYF.

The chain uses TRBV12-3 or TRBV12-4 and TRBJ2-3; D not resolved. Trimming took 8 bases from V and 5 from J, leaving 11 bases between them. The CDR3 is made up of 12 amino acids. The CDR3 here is CASDPTGDTQYF. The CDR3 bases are TGTGCCAGCGACCCGACCGGAGATACGCAGTATTTT.

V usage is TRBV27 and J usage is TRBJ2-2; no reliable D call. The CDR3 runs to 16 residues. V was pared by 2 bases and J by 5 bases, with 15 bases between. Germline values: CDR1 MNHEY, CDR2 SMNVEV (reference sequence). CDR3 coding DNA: TGTGCCAGCAGTTTAGGGATCGGCGAGTGGACCGGGGAGCTGTTTTTT. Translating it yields CASSLGIGEWTGELFF.

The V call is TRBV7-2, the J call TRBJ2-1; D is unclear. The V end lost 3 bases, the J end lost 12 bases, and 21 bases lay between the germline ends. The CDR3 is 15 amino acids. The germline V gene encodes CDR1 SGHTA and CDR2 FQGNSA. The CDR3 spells CASSLASVGNVAQFF. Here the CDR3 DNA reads TGTGCCAGCAGCTTGGCGTCGGTGGGGAATGTCGCGCAGTTCTTC.

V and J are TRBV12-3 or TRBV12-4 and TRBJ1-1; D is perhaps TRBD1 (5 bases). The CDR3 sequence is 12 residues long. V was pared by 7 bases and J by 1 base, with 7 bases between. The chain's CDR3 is CASTGQNTEAFF. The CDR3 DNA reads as TGTGCCAGCACCGGACAGAACACTGAAGCTTTCTTT.

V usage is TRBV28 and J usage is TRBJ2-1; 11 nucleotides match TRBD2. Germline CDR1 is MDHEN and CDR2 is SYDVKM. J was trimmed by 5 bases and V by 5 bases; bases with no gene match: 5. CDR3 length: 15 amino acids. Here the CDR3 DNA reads TGTGCCAGCAGTACCGGGACTAGCGGAAACAATGAGCAGTTCTTC. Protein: CASSTGTSGNNEQFF.

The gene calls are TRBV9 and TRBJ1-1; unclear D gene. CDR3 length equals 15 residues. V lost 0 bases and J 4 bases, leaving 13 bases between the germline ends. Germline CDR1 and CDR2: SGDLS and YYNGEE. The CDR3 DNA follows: TGTGCCAGCAGCGTAGCTTTGTTCTGGCTCACTGAAGCTTTCTTT. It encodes CASSVALFWLTEAFF.

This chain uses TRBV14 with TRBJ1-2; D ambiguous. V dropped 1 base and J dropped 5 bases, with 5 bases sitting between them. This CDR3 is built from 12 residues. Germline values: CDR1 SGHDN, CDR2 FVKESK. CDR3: CASSQVGYGYTF. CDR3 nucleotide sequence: TGTGCCAGCAGCCAAGTGGGATATGGCTACACCTTC.

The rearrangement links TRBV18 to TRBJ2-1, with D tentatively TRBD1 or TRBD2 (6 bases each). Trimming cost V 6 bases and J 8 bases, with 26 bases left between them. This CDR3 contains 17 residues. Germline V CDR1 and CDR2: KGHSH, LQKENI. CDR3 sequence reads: CASSFNPPGLGGHEQFF. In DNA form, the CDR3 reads TGTGCCAGCTCCTTCAACCCGCCGGGACTGGGGGGCCATGAGCAGTTCTTC.

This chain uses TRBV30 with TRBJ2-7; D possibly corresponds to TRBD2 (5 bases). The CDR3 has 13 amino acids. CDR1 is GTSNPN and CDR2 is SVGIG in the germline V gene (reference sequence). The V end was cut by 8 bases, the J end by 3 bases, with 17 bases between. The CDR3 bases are TGTGCCGGGAAAGGCGAGCGGTTCTACGAGCAGTACTTC. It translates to CAGKGERFYEQYF.

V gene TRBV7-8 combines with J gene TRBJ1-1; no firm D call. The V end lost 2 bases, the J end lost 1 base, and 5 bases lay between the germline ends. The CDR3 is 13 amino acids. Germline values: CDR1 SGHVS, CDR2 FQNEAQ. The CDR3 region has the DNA TGTGCCAGCAGCTTACAACAGAACACTGAAGCTTTCTTT. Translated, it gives CASSLQQNTEAFF.

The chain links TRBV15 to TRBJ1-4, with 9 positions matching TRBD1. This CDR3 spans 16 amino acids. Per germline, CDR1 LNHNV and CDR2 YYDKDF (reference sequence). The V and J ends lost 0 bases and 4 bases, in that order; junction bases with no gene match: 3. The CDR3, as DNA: TGTGCCACCAGCAGAGATCAGGGACAGGGTAATGAAAAACTGTTTTTT. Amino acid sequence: CATSRDQGQGNEKLFF.

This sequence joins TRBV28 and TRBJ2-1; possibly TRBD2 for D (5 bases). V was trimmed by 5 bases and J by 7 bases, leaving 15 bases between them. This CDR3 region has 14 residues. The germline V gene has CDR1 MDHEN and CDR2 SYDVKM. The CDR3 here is CASSEQMTTNEQFF. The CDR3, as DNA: TGTGCCAGCAGTGAACAGATGACTACGAATGAGCAGTTCTTC.

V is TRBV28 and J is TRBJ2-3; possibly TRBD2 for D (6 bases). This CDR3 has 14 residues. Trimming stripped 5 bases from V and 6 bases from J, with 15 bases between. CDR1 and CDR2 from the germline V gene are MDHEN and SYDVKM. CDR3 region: CASSRSSAVDTQYF. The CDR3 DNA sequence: TGTGCCAGCAGTCGTTCTAGCGCGGTCGATACGCAGTATTTT.

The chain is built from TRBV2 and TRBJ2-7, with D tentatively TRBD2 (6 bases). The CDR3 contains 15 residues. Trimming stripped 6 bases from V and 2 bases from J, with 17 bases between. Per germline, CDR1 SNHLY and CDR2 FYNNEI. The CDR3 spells CASSVGTLGAYEQYF. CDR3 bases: TGTGCCAGCAGCGTTGGGACTCTTGGGGCCTACGAGCAGTACTTC.

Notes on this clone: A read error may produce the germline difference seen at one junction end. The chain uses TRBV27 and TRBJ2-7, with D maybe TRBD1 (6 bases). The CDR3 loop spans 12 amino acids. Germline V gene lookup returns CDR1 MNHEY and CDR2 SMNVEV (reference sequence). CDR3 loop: CASSLRDKKLYF. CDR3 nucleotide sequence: TGTGCCAGCAGTCTCCGGGACAAGAAGCTATATTTC.

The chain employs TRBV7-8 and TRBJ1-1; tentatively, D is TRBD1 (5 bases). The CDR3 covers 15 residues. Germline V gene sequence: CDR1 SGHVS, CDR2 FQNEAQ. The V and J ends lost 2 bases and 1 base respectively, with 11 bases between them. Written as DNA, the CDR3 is TGTGCCAGCAGCTTATCCCTCCAGGGGAACACTGAAGCTTTCTTT. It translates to CASSLSLQGNTEAFF.